The 15 T cell receptor beta chains below all came from one sample that was sequenced in a study of neurological immune-mediated disorders (dated by TCRdb to the late 2010s). Libraries were built with 5' RACE. Data came from an Illumina HiSeq 2500. The raw public data were reprocessed by TCRdb itself: fastp quality trimming at Q25, MiXCR clonotype calling, in-frame beta chains only. For every CDR3 protein sequence, its rows merge into one entry that carries the most common genes and DNA. This sample is represented by some 56,000 distinct CDR3 sequences; 3.8% of them were singletons. The ten largest clones take up 5% to 7% of the sample. Input material: PBMCs. The receptors were gathered from a man aged 60 to 69 with multiple sclerosis.

This clonotype was picked up one time. A read error may be the cause here, since a much bigger clone is one base away. CDR3 bases: TGTGCCAGCAGCTTATTTCACTCGCTTCAAGATAAGCAGTATTTT. Protein product: CASSLFHSLQDKQYF. The chain uses TRBV7-2 and TRBJ2-3; D is unresolved. Germline values: CDR1 SGHTA, CDR2 FQGNSA. The CDR3 has 15 amino acids.

This clonotype occurred many times. CDR3 loop: CASSQGPGTNYGYTF. In DNA, the CDR3 is TGTGCCAGCAGCCAAGGACCAGGGACGAACTATGGCTACACCTTC. The V and J genes are TRBV3-1 and TRBJ1-2, with D possibly TRBD1 on 5 matching bases. This CDR3 has 15 amino acids. V was clipped by 1 base and J by 2 bases, with 11 bases between them. Germline lookup yields CDR1 LGHDT and CDR2 YNNKEL (reference sequence).

In its sample, this clonotype was seen many times. CDR3 loop: CSARFSGFNEQFF. In DNA, the CDR3 is TGCAGTGCTAGATTTAGCGGGTTCAATGAGCAGTTCTTC. The rearrangement links TRBV20-1 to TRBJ2-1; 7 nucleotides line up with TRBD2. Per germline, CDR1 DFQATT and CDR2 SNEGSKA (reference sequence). With V trimmed by 2 bases and J by 6 bases, 4 bases remained unmatched. This CDR3 has 13 residues.

At least ten counts were recorded for this clonotype. The rearrangement uses TRBV5-1 and TRBJ1-1; D may be TRBD1 (5 bases). V lost 3 bases, J lost 1 base, and 7 bases lay in between. Germline lookup yields CDR1 SGHRS and CDR2 YFSETQ. The CDR3 is made up of 13 amino acids. CDR3 in amino acids: CASSWGENTEAFF. The CDR3 DNA reads TGCGCCAGCAGCTGGGGGGAGAACACTGAAGCTTTCTTT.

In this sample, this clonotype turned up many times. J is TRBJ2-1 and V is TRBV20-1, with D hard to call. V was clipped by 3 bases and J by 6 bases, with 6 bases between them. In germline, CDR1 is DFQATT, CDR2 SNEGSKA (reference sequence). This CDR3 is built from 11 residues. The CDR3 DNA sequence: TGCAGTGCTAGCTCTGCCAATGAGCAGTTCTTC. This gives the protein CSASSANEQFF.

Many counts were recorded for this clonotype. J is TRBJ2-4 and V is TRBV7-9; 7 bases fit TRBD2. This CDR3 has 15 residues. Germline V gene data show CDR1 as SEHNR and CDR2 as FQNEAQ (reference sequence). The junction had 10 bases not matched to a gene; V was cut back by 4 bases and J by 7 bases. The CDR3 DNA sequence: TGTGCCAGCAGCTCCCCCCGAGGGCGGGGGAACATTCAGTACTTC. This codes for CASSSPRGRGNIQYF.

In this sample, this clonotype turned up many times. The chain employs TRBV29-1 and TRBJ1-1; D unclear. Between the trimmed V and J ends, which lost 7 bases and 5 bases, there was a span of 20 bases. Germline assignment: CDR1 SQVTM and CDR2 ANQGSEA. This CDR3 has 14 residues. The CDR3 here is CSATLTLSGTEAFF. As DNA, the CDR3 is TGCAGCGCAACTTTGACCCTATCTGGGACTGAAGCTTTCTTT.

This clonotype was detected ten times or more. CDR3 in amino acids: CASSFVSQETQYF. CDR3 coding DNA: TGTGCCAGCAGCTTTGTCAGCCAAGAGACCCAGTACTTC. The gene calls are TRBV5-5 and TRBJ2-5; D ambiguous. The CDR3 is made up of 13 amino acids. Germline V gene data show CDR1 as SGHKS and CDR2 as YYEKEE (reference sequence). With 2 bases removed from V and 1 base from J, the gap between germline ends came to 6 bases. Full variable domain (remainder filled in from reference TRBV5-5 and TRBJ2-5): DAGVTQSPTHLIKTRGQQVTLRCSPISGHKSVSWYQQVLGQGPQFIFQYYEKEERGRGNFPDRFSARQFPNYSSELNVNALLLGDSALYLCASSFVSQETQYFGPGTRLLVL.

The table lists this clonotype with many counts. A much more abundant neighbour one base away suggests this may be a read error. The V gene is TRBV5-1, the J gene TRBJ1-2; D ambiguous. The CDR3 extends over 14 amino acids. Germline CDR1 SGHRS, CDR2 YFSETQ. Trimming stripped 1 base from V and 8 bases from J, with 15 bases between. The CDR3 loop is CASSLLSGPGGYTF. The CDR3 coding sequence is TGCGCCAGCAGCTTGTTGTCGGGCCCGGGCGGCTACACCTTC.

The sample holds one count of this clonotype. The chain uses TRBV18 and TRBJ1-6, with D maybe TRBD1 (5 bases). Germline V CDR1 and CDR2: KGHSH, LQKENI. The V end lost 5 bases, the J end lost 8 bases, and 10 bases lay between the germline ends. The CDR3 is made up of 13 amino acids. The CDR3 DNA reads TGTGCCAGCTCATGGGACGGAGATTCACCCCTCCACTTT. It translates to CASSWDGDSPLHF.

This chain joins TRBV7-6 and TRBJ1-3; D is undetermined. The V end was cut by 1 base, the J end by 4 bases, with 14 bases between. Germline V gene sequence: CDR1 SGHVS, CDR2 FNYEAQ. This CDR3 has 16 residues. The chain's CDR3 is CASSLGSNRWGNTIYF. Here the CDR3 DNA reads TGTGCCAGCAGCTTAGGTTCCAATCGCTGGGGAAACACCATATATTTT.

This clonotype occurred many times. The genes are TRBV20-1 and TRBJ1-1, with TRBD1 matching over 9 bases. CDR1 is DFQATT, CDR2 SNEGSKA, per germline (reference sequence). The CDR3 has 15 residues. V lost 3 bases to trimming and J lost 5 bases; unmatched junction nucleotides: 10. The CDR3 loop is CSARLPQGAQTEAFF. CDR3 in DNA: TGCAGTGCTAGGTTACCACAGGGGGCGCAGACTGAAGCTTTCTTT.

This clonotype was found many times. The genes are TRBV5-1 and TRBJ1-6, with 7 bases aligning to TRBD1. Germline-derived CDR1 and CDR2 are SGHRS and YFSETQ. The CDR3 sequence is 14 residues long. The V gene end was trimmed by 4 bases and the J gene end by 7 bases; junction bases not matched to a gene: 5. CDR3: CASSIQGNNSPLHF. CDR3 sequence (DNA): TGCGCCAGCAGCATACAGGGGAACAATTCACCCCTCCACTTT.

This clonotype was seen at least ten times. The chain carries TRBV27 and TRBJ1-5, with 7 bases fitting TRBD1. Trimming took 6 bases from V and 7 from J; bases not matched to a gene: 9. The CDR3 spans 14 residues. CDR1 is MNHEY, CDR2 SMNVEV, per germline (reference sequence). The CDR3 DNA follows: TGTGCCAGCAGCGACAGGGCCGTGGGGCAGCCCCAGCATTTT. This encodes CASSDRAVGQPQHF.

This clonotype was recorded at least ten times. For the CDR3, the DNA is TGTGCCAGCAGCTCCTGGAGTGCAGATACGCAGTATTTT. Translated: CASSSWSADTQYF. The chain couples TRBV7-2 to TRBJ2-3; D is ambiguous. CDR3 size: 13 residues. Between the trimmed V and J ends, which lost 4 bases and 4 bases, there was a span of 9 bases. Germline V gene sequence: CDR1 SGHTA, CDR2 FQGNSA.